The 26 T cell receptor beta chains listed next were all sequenced from one sample in a study of blood T cell repertoires in COVID-19. Clones were sequenced by immunoSEQ multiplex PCR, and TCRdb holds only the in-frame ones, with some missing. Seen here are fewer than 650,000 clones, less than 90% observed once, and the top ten hold roughly 8%. Sequencing was done on a sample of peripheral blood. The receptor set was obtained from a woman between 50 and 59 years old with COVID-19, enrolled during active disease.

The rearrangement joins TRBV27 to TRBJ1-1, with a weak D call TRBD1 (5 bases). Trimming took off 6 bases at V and 1 base at J, with 18 bases between the two ends. CDR1 and CDR2 (germline): MNHEY, SMNVEV (reference sequence). The CDR3 extends over 16 amino acids. CDR3 protein: CASSSDPFTGNTEAFF. CDR3 nucleotide sequence: TGTGCCAGCAGCTCGGACCCCTTCACAGGGAACACTGAAGCTTTCTTT.

The chain joins TRBV3-1 (or the pseudogene TRBV3-2) to TRBJ2-7; D perhaps matches TRBD1 (6 bases). CDR1 LGHDT and CDR2 YNNKEL come from the germline V gene (reference sequence). The CDR3 runs to 15 residues. Deletions cut 4 bases from V and 6 bases from J, with 19 bases between. The CDR3 protein is CASSPSGTLAPEQYF. The CDR3 region has the DNA TGTGCCAGCAGCCCTTCCGGGACACTCGCGCCCGAGCAGTACTTC.

CDR3 sequence (DNA): TGTGCCATCAGCTCAGGGGTCCAGAACACTGAAGCTTTCTTT. It encodes CAISSGVQNTEAFF. This chain connects TRBV10-3 to TRBJ1-1; tentative D call: TRBD1 (6 bases). The V gene lost 6 bases and the J gene lost 1 base, with 12 bases spanning the gap. This CDR3 is 14 amino acids long. Germline lookup yields CDR1 ENHRY and CDR2 SYGVKD.

This chain uses TRBV10-2 with TRBJ2-7, with D uncertain. From germline, CDR1 is WSHSY and CDR2 SAAADI. This CDR3 is 14 amino acids long. The germline V and J ends were trimmed by 4 bases and 2 bases, with 12 bases remaining between them. CDR3 sequence (DNA): TGCGCCAGCAGTGTGGGCTTATCGACCTACGAGCAGTACTTC. Amino acids: CASSVGLSTYEQYF.

The V gene is TRBV6-1, the J gene TRBJ2-2; tentative D call: TRBD2 (7 bases). The V gene's germline CDR1 is MNHNS and CDR2 SASEGT. V was shortened by 4 bases and J by 0 bases, with 12 bases between the two germline ends. The CDR3 runs to 16 residues. The CDR3 DNA follows: TGTGCCAGCAGTGGGGCGGGGGCGGCGAACACCGGGGAGCTGTTTTTT. Translated, it gives CASSGAGAANTGELFF.

The chain joins TRBV9 to TRBJ2-7; 7 bases line up with TRBD1. The germline gives CDR1 SGDLS, CDR2 YYNGEE. The CDR3 runs to 15 residues. The trim removed 0 bases at V and 6 bases at J, leaving 9 bases unmatched. Written as DNA, the CDR3 is TGTGCCAGCAGCGTAGTACAGGGGACCCACGGCGAGCAGTACTTC. Its protein product is CASSVVQGTHGEQYF.

CDR3 in DNA: TGTGCCAGCAGCCCCGCAGACACTGAAGCTTTCTTT. The encoded protein is CASSPADTEAFF. The J gene is TRBJ1-1, the V gene TRBV7-8; D remains ambiguous. The CDR3 has 12 amino acids. V lost 5 bases and J 3 bases, leaving 7 bases between the germline ends. Germline V gene sequence: CDR1 SGHVS, CDR2 FQNEAQ.

The genes are TRBV28 and TRBJ2-1, with a possible D match to TRBD1 (6 bases). Germline V CDR1 and CDR2: MDHEN, SYDVKM. The V end was cut by 5 bases, the J end by 5 bases, with 16 bases between. The CDR3 covers 15 residues. Here the CDR3 DNA reads TGTGCCAGCAGTCCTCCGGGACACGGACACAATGAGCAGTTCTTC. Translation gives CASSPPGHGHNEQFF.

V usage is TRBV11-2 and J usage is TRBJ2-3; D is ambiguous. Germline-derived CDR1 and CDR2 are SGHAT and FQNNGV. Trimming removed 5 bases at V and 1 base at J, with 7 bases between. The CDR3 is 13 amino acids. For the CDR3, the DNA is TGTGCCAGCAGCCCCACGGGCACAGATACGCAGTATTTT. Translating it yields CASSPTGTDTQYF.

This clone appeared once. This chain uses TRBV19 with TRBJ2-3; a weak D match, TRBD2 (5 bases). The germline V and J ends were trimmed by 0 bases and 3 bases, with 13 bases remaining between them. CDR3 length: 16 residues. CDR1 is LNHDA, CDR2 SQIVND, per germline (reference sequence). The DNA of the CDR3 is TGTGCCAGTAGTATAGAGGGCGGAGGAGGAACAGATACGCAGTATTTT. It specifies CASSIEGGGGTDTQYF.

This rearrangement joins TRBV15 to TRBJ1-5; tentatively, D is TRBD1 (5 bases). Per the germline V gene, CDR1 is LNHNV and CDR2 is YYDKDF (reference sequence). Trimming stripped 3 bases from V and 6 bases from J, with 9 bases between. The CDR3 has 13 residues. CDR3 sequence: CATSSNGGQPQHF. The CDR3 DNA is TGTGCCACCAGCAGTAACGGGGGTCAGCCCCAGCATTTT.

The chain has TRBV5-4 and TRBJ2-5; perhaps TRBD1 as D (5 bases). Germline loops: CDR1 SGHNT, CDR2 YYREEE (reference sequence). V gave up 0 bases and J gave up 4 bases, with 13 bases separating them. The CDR3 runs to 15 residues. The DNA of the CDR3 is TGTGCCAGCAGCTTGGCTGCGGACAATAGAGAGACCCAGTACTTC. This encodes CASSLAADNRETQYF.

The rearrangement joins TRBV27 to TRBJ2-1, with TRBD1 identical over 10 bases. Germline V gives CDR1 MNHEY, CDR2 SMNVEV (reference sequence). With 3 bases clipped from V and 8 bases from J, the junction kept 7 bases outside the gene matches. The CDR3 contains 15 residues. This CDR3 is CASSLDRGDLYEQFF. CDR3 DNA sequence: TGTGCCAGCAGTTTGGACAGGGGGGATTTATATGAGCAGTTCTTC.

This rearrangement joins TRBV5-1 to TRBJ1-1; TRBD1 matches at 7 bases. Per the germline V gene, CDR1 is SGHRS and CDR2 is YFSETQ. This CDR3 is built from 16 residues. With V trimmed by 3 bases and J by 6 bases, 14 bases remained unmatched. CDR3 loop: CASSSEEGATVAEAFF. Written as DNA, the CDR3 is TGCGCCAGCAGCTCGGAGGAGGGGGCAACGGTGGCTGAAGCTTTCTTT.

The V gene is TRBV2, the J gene TRBJ2-1; 15 positions match TRBD2. J was trimmed by 0 bases and V by 6 bases; bases with no gene match: 9. Germline V lookup: CDR1 SNHLY, CDR2 FYNNEI. The CDR3 is 19 residues long. The CDR3 protein is CASRPGLAGGPSSYNEQFF. CDR3 in DNA: TGTGCCAGCAGGCCGGGACTAGCGGGGGGCCCGTCCTCCTACAATGAGCAGTTCTTC.

This clone has only one observation. The gene calls are TRBV5-4 and TRBJ1-2; TRBD1 matches at 7 bases. The V segment lost 5 bases and the J segment 3 bases; nucleotides outside the gene matches: 4. CDR1 is SGHNT and CDR2 is YYREEE in the germline V gene (reference sequence). The CDR3 runs to 13 residues. The CDR3 region is CASSDDRDYGYTF. The CDR3 bases are TGTGCCAGCAGTGATGACAGGGACTATGGCTACACCTTC.

The chain links TRBV13 to TRBJ2-7; D may be TRBD2 (6 bases). Trimming shortened V by 0 bases and J by 0 bases, and 9 bases separated the two germline ends. The germline V gene encodes CDR1 PRHDT and CDR2 FYEKMQ (reference sequence). The CDR3 extends over 15 amino acids. The CDR3 reads CASSLGGGASYEQYF. DNA for the CDR3: TGTGCCAGCAGCTTAGGAGGCGGGGCCTCCTACGAGCAGTACTTC.

The V call is TRBV30, the J call TRBJ1-2; 8 bases agree with TRBD1. Germline CDR1 reads GTSNPN; CDR2 reads SVGIG (reference sequence). This CDR3 has 14 amino acids. Trimming took 0 bases from V and 4 from J; bases not matched to a gene: 4. Here the CDR3 reads CAWSVGTGGYGYTF. The CDR3 DNA sequence: TGTGCCTGGAGTGTAGGAACAGGGGGCTATGGCTACACCTTC. Combining the CDR3 with reference TRBV30 and TRBJ1-2 gives the whole variable domain SQTIHQWPATLVQPVGSPLSLECTVEGTSNPNLYWYRQAAGRGLQLLFYSVGIGQISSEVPQNLSASRPQDRQFILSSKKLLLSDSGFYLCAWSVGTGGYGYTFGSGTRLTVV.

The rearrangement uses TRBV6-5 and TRBJ2-3; 10 positions agree with TRBD1. This CDR3 comprises 16 residues. The V segment lost 0 bases and the J segment 3 bases; nucleotides outside the gene matches: 3. In germline, CDR1 is MNHEY, CDR2 SVGAGI. The CDR3 sequence: CASSYSGQGWTDTQYF. Written as DNA, the CDR3 is TGTGCCAGCAGTTACTCGGGACAGGGGTGGACAGATACGCAGTATTTT.

This clone was seen a few times. The gene calls are TRBV6-5 and TRBJ1-5; possibly TRBD1 for D (5 bases). This CDR3 is 15 amino acids long. Germline V gives CDR1 MNHEY, CDR2 SVGAGI. The germline V and J ends were trimmed by 6 bases and 4 bases, with 16 bases remaining between them. The CDR3 here is CASSLGTGTNQPQHF. Here the CDR3 DNA reads TGTGCCAGCAGCCTGGGGACGGGGACTAATCAGCCCCAGCATTTT.

This clone was found a few times. Other DNA sequences within the sample encode an identical CDR3. The rearrangement joins TRBV19 to TRBJ1-1; possible D gene TRBD1, 6 bases. The V and J ends lost 1 base and 0 bases respectively, with 6 bases between them. Germline CDR1 and CDR2: LNHDA and SQIVND (reference sequence). The CDR3 contains 14 residues. CDR3 sequence: CASSIGTVNTEAFF. As DNA, the CDR3 is TGTGCCAGTAGTATAGGGACAGTGAACACTGAAGCTTTCTTT.

The chain couples TRBV30 to TRBJ2-1; possibly TRBD1 for D (5 bases). The V end was cut by 2 bases, the J end by 10 bases, with 15 bases between. The CDR3 contains 13 residues. Germline assignment: CDR1 GTSNPN and CDR2 SVGIG (reference sequence). The CDR3 loop reads CAWSPYAGQEQFF. In DNA form, the CDR3 reads TGTGCCTGGAGTCCATATGCTGGACAAGAGCAGTTCTTC.

V and J are TRBV28 and TRBJ2-7, with 8 bases fitting TRBD1. Trimming took 4 bases from V and 5 from J; bases not matched to a gene: 10. The CDR3 runs to 15 residues. Germline V gene lookup returns CDR1 MDHEN and CDR2 SYDVKM. For the CDR3, the DNA is TGTGCCAGCAGTTCCGGACAGGGAAATTCCGACGAGCAGTACTTC. Amino acids: CASSSGQGNSDEQYF.

This chain links TRBV2 with TRBJ1-2; D is ambiguous. Trimming removed 7 bases from V and 1 base from J, with 16 bases in between. The CDR3 is 15 residues long. Germline CDR1 and CDR2: SNHLY and FYNNEI. CDR3 in amino acids: CASIPRHLGNYGYTF. CDR3 DNA sequence: TGTGCCAGCATCCCTCGACATCTTGGTAACTATGGCTACACCTTC.

The rearrangement uses TRBV7-9 and TRBJ2-1; the D is unclear. CDR3 size: 10 residues. CDR1 is SEHNR and CDR2 is FQNEAQ in the germline V gene (reference sequence). The ends were cut back, 11 bases at V and 10 bases at J, with 12 bases in the middle. The chain's CDR3 is CAGETGEQFF. For the CDR3, the DNA is TGTGCCGGAGAAACCGGAGAGCAGTTCTTC.

The gene calls are TRBV5-1 and TRBJ2-7, with D uncertain. CDR1 is SGHRS, CDR2 YFSETQ, per germline. This CDR3 has 15 amino acids. V gave up 0 bases and J gave up 6 bases, with 16 bases separating them. CDR3: CASSLALSGAIEQYF. In DNA, the CDR3 is TGCGCCAGCAGCTTGGCCTTATCTGGAGCGATCGAGCAGTACTTC.